One and the same sample provided the 31 T cell receptor beta chains below, sequenced in a study of Ad26.COV2.S vaccination and SARS-CoV-2 variants. The table came from immunoSEQ multiplex PCR; TCRdb's copy has only in-frame clones and leaves some out. Of about 420,000 clones detected, roughly 88% appear once; the ten largest clones hold 3.6%. Indicated treatment: roughly 19 received Ad26.COV2.S at low or high dose, single or two shots; 5 received placebo; per-sample allocation not given. Samples analyzed were those drawn on day 63 after the first vaccine or placebo injection. This specimen was peripheral blood, taken in a trial of Ad26.COV2.S vaccine versus placebo. The receptor set was obtained from a person between 18 and 65 years old who received the Ad26.COV2.S COVID-19 vaccine or a placebo.

This chain uses TRBV5-1 with TRBJ1-1; D call uncertain. V was trimmed by 3 bases and J by 7 bases, leaving 16 bases between them. The CDR3 has 14 amino acids. In germline, CDR1 is SGHRS, CDR2 YFSETQ. DNA of the CDR3: TGCGCCAGCAGCTCGGAGCGGGTTCGTGGTGAAGCTTTCTTT. As protein: CASSSERVRGEAFF.

The V gene is TRBV28, the J gene TRBJ1-2; D not resolved. The CDR3 is made up of 17 amino acids. V lost 6 bases to trimming and J lost 8 bases, with 28 bases between them. Germline CDR1 and CDR2: MDHEN and SYDVKM. The CDR3 nucleotides are TGTGCCAGCAGCCCCCCCGGCGGATCGTACCTCAGTGGGGGCTACACCTTC. This encodes CASSPPGGSYLSGGYTF.

This sequence joins TRBV11-2 and TRBJ2-7; possibly TRBD1 for D (7 bases). The CDR3 is 16 residues long. The V and J ends lost 1 base and 2 bases respectively, with 15 bases between them. Looked up from germline, CDR1 is SGHAT and CDR2 is FQNNGV. CDR3 in DNA: TGTGCCAGCAGCTTAGGACAGGGACTCGCACCCTACGAGCAGTACTTC. It encodes CASSLGQGLAPYEQYF.

The V call is TRBV30, the J call TRBJ1-5; the D is unclear. The V gene lost 0 bases and the J gene lost 2 bases, with 8 bases spanning the gap. CDR1 and CDR2 from the germline V gene are GTSNPN and SVGIG (reference sequence). The CDR3 is made up of 14 amino acids. CDR3 in DNA: TGTGCCTGGAGTGTGGCCAGCCGCAATCAGCCCCAGCATTTT. Encoded protein: CAWSVASRNQPQHF.

The sample holds one count of this clone. The genes are TRBV2 and TRBJ2-3, with D uncertain. Germline CDR1 SNHLY, CDR2 FYNNEI. The ends were cut back, 7 bases at V and 1 base at J, with 12 bases in the middle. This CDR3 has 14 amino acids. The CDR3 spells CASNRIWGTDTQYF. In DNA, the CDR3 is TGTGCCAGCAACCGGATCTGGGGCACAGATACGCAGTATTTT.

This chain uses TRBV9 with TRBJ2-5, with D perhaps assigned TRBD1 or TRBD2 (5 bases each). The germline V gene has CDR1 SGDLS and CDR2 YYNGEE. V dropped 0 bases and J dropped 1 base, with 7 bases sitting between them. This CDR3 comprises 14 residues. This chain's CDR3 is CASSVDGTQETQYF. CDR3 DNA sequence: TGTGCCAGCAGCGTAGATGGGACCCAAGAGACCCAGTACTTC. Looking up the rest from reference TRBV9 and TRBJ2-5 gives the full variable domain: DSGVTQTPKHLITATGQRVTLRCSPRSGDLSVYWYQQSLDQGLQFLIQYYNGEERAKGNILERFSAQQFPDLHSELNLSSLELGDSALYFCASSVDGTQETQYFGPGTRLLVL.

The V and J genes are TRBV7-9 and TRBJ2-2; tentatively, D is TRBD1 or TRBD2 (5 bases each). The V end lost 2 bases, the J end lost 0 bases, and 13 bases lay between the germline ends. Looked up from germline, CDR1 is SEHNR and CDR2 is FQNEAQ (reference sequence). The length of the CDR3 is 17 residues. As DNA, the CDR3 is TGTGCCAGCAGCTTACTGAGGGGCGAAACGAACACCGGGGAGCTGTTTTTT. It codes for CASSLLRGETNTGELFF.

The chain has TRBV7-9 and TRBJ2-3; D may be TRBD1 (5 bases). CDR3 size: 17 residues. Trimming took 1 base from V and 5 from J, leaving 19 bases between them. Germline V gives CDR1 SEHNR, CDR2 FQNEAQ (reference sequence). DNA of the CDR3: TGTGCCAGCAGCTTAGTGTATCTGCCGGCAGGGCAAGATACGCAGTATTTT. Amino acids: CASSLVYLPAGQDTQYF.

The CDR3 DNA sequence: TGTGCCAGCAGTTACGTGGGGGGGGGCAATGAGCAGTTCTTC. Translated, it gives CASSYVGGGNEQFF. The chain has TRBV6-2 or TRBV6-3 and TRBJ2-1; TRBD2 matches at 7 bases. V shed 2 bases, J shed 6 bases, and the junction held 4 bases outside the gene matches. The CDR3 totals 14 residues. CDR1 is MNHEY, CDR2 SVGEGT, per germline.

The chain employs TRBV12-3 or TRBV12-4 and TRBJ2-1; no clear D. Between the trimmed V and J ends, which lost 1 base and 4 bases, there was a span of 2 bases. The CDR3 runs to 12 residues. This CDR3 reads CASSLVYNEQFF. For the CDR3, the DNA is TGTGCCAGCAGTTTAGTGTACAATGAGCAGTTCTTC.

The chain employs TRBV28 and TRBJ2-3, with 9 bases that match TRBD1. CDR3 length equals 15 residues. Germline trimming cut 8 bases from V and 3 bases from J; bases unmatched to any gene: 9. Germline V lookup: CDR1 MDHEN, CDR2 SYDVKM. Here the CDR3 reads CASYLGQGSTDTQYF. The CDR3 nucleotides read TGTGCCAGCTACCTCGGACAGGGGTCGACAGATACGCAGTATTTT. Together with reference TRBV28 and TRBJ2-3, the CDR3 gives the full variable domain: DVKVTQSSRYLVKRTGEKVFLECVQDMDHENMFWYRQDPGLGLRLIYFSYDVKMKEKGDIPEGYSVSREKKERFSLILESASTNQTSMYLCASYLGQGSTDTQYFGPGTRLTVL.

The chain is built from TRBV19 and TRBJ2-3, with TRBD2 matching over 9 bases. Germline-derived CDR1 and CDR2 are LNHDA and SQIVND (reference sequence). This CDR3 contains 15 residues. In nucleotides, the CDR3 is TGTGCTACATATTATAGCGGGGGAGGCACAGATACGCAGTATTTT. Amino acids: CATYYSGGGTDTQYF.

The chain links TRBV28 to TRBJ1-6; TRBD1 agrees at 9 bases. From germline, CDR1 is MDHEN and CDR2 SYDVKM. Trimming cost V 3 bases and J 10 bases; bases outside gene matches: 7. This CDR3 is built from 15 residues. CDR3 region: CASSFPGQGLSPLHF. In DNA, the CDR3 is TGTGCCAGCAGTTTCCCGGGACAGGGATTGTCACCCCTCCACTTT.

This sequence joins TRBV19 and TRBJ1-1; D is ambiguous. V lost 3 bases and J lost 1, with 9 bases in between. Per the germline V gene, CDR1 is LNHDA and CDR2 is SQIVND (reference sequence). The CDR3 sequence is 14 residues long. CDR3 nucleotides: TGTGCCAGTAGTATTGCGTCGGGGAACACTGAAGCTTTCTTT. Its protein is CASSIASGNTEAFF. Using reference TRBV19 and TRBJ1-1 for the parts outside the CDR3, the full variable domain is DGGITQSPKYLFRKEGQNVTLSCEQNLNHDAMYWYRQDPGQGLRLIYYSQIVNDFQKGDIAEGYSVSREKKESFPLTVTSAQKNPTAFYLCASSIASGNTEAFFGQGTRLTVV.

In this sample, this clone turned up once. The J gene is TRBJ2-7, the V gene TRBV29-1; 9 positions agree with TRBD1. Looked up from germline, CDR1 is SQVTM and CDR2 is ANQGSEA. Trimming at V came to 4 bases and at J to 2 bases, leaving 3 bases not matched to a gene. This CDR3 has 13 residues. CDR3 region: CSVVGQGAYEQYF. CDR3 nucleotide sequence: TGCAGCGTTGTGGGACAGGGCGCCTACGAGCAGTACTTC.

The chain carries TRBV19 and TRBJ2-5, with TRBD1 matching 9 bases. The CDR3 is made up of 16 amino acids. Germline-derived CDR1 and CDR2 are LNHDA and SQIVND (reference sequence). V lost 4 bases and J lost 0; bases outside the gene matches: 6. The CDR3 DNA reads TGTGCCAGTAGTACGAACAGGGGGCCCTACCAAGAGACCCAGTACTTC. Translating it yields CASSTNRGPYQETQYF.

This clone showed up just a few times. The V and J genes are TRBV28 and TRBJ1-1; no reliable D call. The V end lost 6 bases, the J end lost 6 bases, and 23 bases lay between the germline ends. This CDR3 spans 16 amino acids. Germline lookup yields CDR1 MDHEN and CDR2 SYDVKM. The CDR3 region is CASSPRMGPRRSEAFF. Here the CDR3 DNA reads TGTGCCAGCAGCCCCCGGATGGGCCCCCGGAGGTCTGAAGCTTTCTTT.

This clone was observed once. The chain has TRBV9 and TRBJ2-3; 7 bases are shared with TRBD2. The CDR3 is 16 residues long. The trim removed 4 bases at V and 0 bases at J, leaving 8 bases unmatched. Looked up from germline, CDR1 is SGDLS and CDR2 is YYNGEE. CDR3 region: CASSSLAEPSTDTQYF. The CDR3 DNA sequence: TGTGCCAGCAGCTCCCTAGCGGAGCCTAGCACAGATACGCAGTATTTT. The variable domain in full, with the rest retrieved from reference TRBV9 and TRBJ2-3, is DSGVTQTPKHLITATGQRVTLRCSPRSGDLSVYWYQQSLDQGLQFLIQYYNGEERAKGNILERFSAQQFPDLHSELNLSSLELGDSALYFCASSSLAEPSTDTQYFGPGTRLTVL.

In this sample, this clone turned up a few times. The chain links TRBV30 to TRBJ1-2; 8 bases agree with TRBD1. The germline V gene has CDR1 GTSNPN and CDR2 SVGIG (reference sequence). The CDR3 is made up of 12 amino acids. Trimming took 8 bases from V and 5 from J; bases not matched to a gene: 7. The CDR3 loop is CAARRQGYGYTF. The DNA for the CDR3 is TGTGCCGCACGGCGACAGGGGTATGGCTACACCTTC.

The chain has TRBV15 and TRBJ1-4; tentative D call: TRBD1 (6 bases). This CDR3 contains 21 residues. V gave up 4 bases and J gave up 0 bases, with 27 bases separating them. Germline assignment: CDR1 LNHNV and CDR2 YYDKDF (reference sequence). The CDR3 spells CATSTTWIVGQRLSTNEKLFF. Here the CDR3 DNA reads TGTGCCACCAGCACCACATGGATTGTCGGACAGCGCCTTTCAACTAATGAAAAACTGTTTTTT.

The chain carries TRBV30 and TRBJ2-3; TRBD2 aligns across 7 bases. V shed 4 bases, J shed 2 bases, and the junction held 9 bases outside the gene matches. This CDR3 has 15 residues. Per the germline V gene, CDR1 is GTSNPN and CDR2 is SVGIG (reference sequence). In DNA form, the CDR3 reads TGTGCCTGGACGGAAAGCGGGACTCACACAGATACGCAGTATTTT. Amino acid sequence: CAWTESGTHTDTQYF.

The chain uses TRBV4-1 and TRBJ1-1; D might be TRBD1 (6 bases). The CDR3 contains 15 residues. The germline V gene has CDR1 MGHRA and CDR2 YSYEKL. Between the trimmed V and J ends, which lost 4 bases and 4 bases, there was a span of 16 bases. The CDR3 DNA reads as TGCGCCAGCAGCCCCCGACAGGCGGGGAGCACTGAAGCTTTCTTT. As protein: CASSPRQAGSTEAFF.

The V and J genes are TRBV4-3 and TRBJ2-7; no definite D call. CDR1 and CDR2 from the germline V gene are LGHNA and YSLEER. V lost 1 base, J lost 2 bases, and 15 bases lay in between. This CDR3 comprises 16 residues. CDR3 coding DNA: TGCGCCAGCAGCCAAGCTCACCACGGTCGTACCTACGAGCAGTACTTC. Protein product: CASSQAHHGRTYEQYF.

The V gene is TRBV7-2, the J gene TRBJ2-1; D gene uncertain. Germline CDR1 is SGHTA and CDR2 is FQGNSA. Trimming pared 7 bases from V and 4 bases from J, leaving 11 bases between. The CDR3 extends over 13 amino acids. DNA for the CDR3: TGTGCCAGCAACTTCGAACGTTACAATGAGCAGTTCTTC. Translating gives CASNFERYNEQFF.

The rearrangement links TRBV4-1 to TRBJ1-5; D uncertain. CDR1 is MGHRA, CDR2 YSYEKL, per germline. Trimming took off 0 bases at V and 3 bases at J, with 9 bases between the two ends. The CDR3 consists of 15 residues. CDR3 region: CASSQDRRFNQPQHF. The CDR3 DNA is TGCGCCAGCAGCCAAGACAGGAGATTCAATCAGCCCCAGCATTTT.

This chain links TRBV11-3 with TRBJ2-5; D is possibly TRBD2 (5 bases). V was clipped by 4 bases and J by 7 bases, with 10 bases between them. Germline CDR1 SGHNT, CDR2 YENEEA. This CDR3 spans 12 amino acids. CDR3 amino acids: CASSSEGRTQYF. The CDR3 nucleotides read TGTGCCAGCAGCTCAGAAGGGAGGACCCAGTACTTC.

V usage is TRBV7-2 and J usage is TRBJ1-2; tentatively, D is TRBD1 (6 bases). Germline CDR1 is SGHTA and CDR2 is FQGNSA. V lost 7 bases and J 3 bases, leaving 15 bases between the germline ends. This CDR3 spans 14 amino acids. The CDR3 nucleotides read TGTGCCAGCACCACCGGGGGCGCTCACTATGGCTACACCTTC. It encodes CASTTGGAHYGYTF.

This clone has only a few counts. The rearrangement links TRBV6-5 to TRBJ2-7; D unclear. The germline CDR1 and CDR2 sequences are MNHEY and SVGAGI. Trimming took off 2 bases at V and 0 bases at J, with 11 bases between the two ends. The CDR3 is 15 residues long. DNA for the CDR3: TGTGCCAGCAGTTACGCCGCGGTCAGCTCCTACGAGCAGTACTTC. Translating it yields CASSYAAVSSYEQYF.

This sequence joins TRBV5-1 and TRBJ1-5; unclear D gene. The V end lost 0 bases, the J end lost 6 bases, and 10 bases lay between the germline ends. The germline V gene encodes CDR1 SGHRS and CDR2 YFSETQ. This CDR3 has 14 residues. The CDR3 region has the DNA TGCGCCAGCAGCTTGGGACCAAGTAGTCAGCCCCAGCATTTT. Protein: CASSLGPSSQPQHF.

The chain employs TRBV28 and TRBJ1-2; 7 nucleotides line up with TRBD1. This CDR3 contains 16 residues. From germline, CDR1 is MDHEN and CDR2 SYDVKM. V trimming: 4 bases; J trimming: 8 bases; junction bases outside the gene matches: 16. CDR3 region: CASSSTDRLKLGGYTF. Here the CDR3 DNA reads TGTGCCAGCAGTTCCACGGACAGGTTAAAGTTGGGAGGCTACACCTTC.

The rearrangement uses TRBV6-6 and TRBJ2-3; D not resolved. The CDR3 runs to 16 residues. Deletions cut 6 bases from V and 3 bases from J, with 19 bases between. Germline lookup yields CDR1 MNHNY and CDR2 SVGAGI (reference sequence). CDR3 protein: CASRTARPGRTDTQYF. The CDR3 region has the DNA TGTGCCAGCAGAACGGCGAGGCCAGGTAGAACAGATACGCAGTATTTT.